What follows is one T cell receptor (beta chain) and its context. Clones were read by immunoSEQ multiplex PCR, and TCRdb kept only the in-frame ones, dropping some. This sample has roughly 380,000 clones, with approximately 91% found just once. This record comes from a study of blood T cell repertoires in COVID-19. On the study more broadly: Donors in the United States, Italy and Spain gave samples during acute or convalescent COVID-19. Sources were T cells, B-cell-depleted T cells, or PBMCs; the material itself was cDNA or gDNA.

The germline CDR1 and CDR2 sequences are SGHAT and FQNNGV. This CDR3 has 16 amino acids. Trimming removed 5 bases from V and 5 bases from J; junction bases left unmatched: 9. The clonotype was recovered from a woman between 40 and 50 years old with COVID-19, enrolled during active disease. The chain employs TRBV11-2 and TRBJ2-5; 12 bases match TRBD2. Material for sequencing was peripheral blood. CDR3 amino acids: CASSPFGLAGLETQYF. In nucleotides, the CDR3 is TGTGCCAGCAGCCCCTTTGGACTAGCGGGATTGGAGACCCAGTACTTC.